This entry describes one TCR beta chain. Its antigen is unknown. The source of the sample is a study of beta chain features in type 1 diabetes. The CDR3 has 14 amino acids. V gave up 6 bases and J gave up 9 bases; unmatched junction bases: 7. Germline CDR1 reads SGHTA; CDR2 reads FQGNSA. Points from the study as a whole: Reads derived from cDNA could over-represent cells showing high TCR expression. The influence of HLA type on TCRB rearrangement stayed undetermined. Shorter TCRB CDR3s, moderately but significantly so, marked every one of the four CD4+ subsets in Type 1 diabetes patients.

The investigators reverse transcribed all of the isolated RNA, so they sequenced expressed TCRB transcripts. The repertoire was sequenced with immunoSEQ multiplex PCR; TCRdb's copy has only in-frame clones and lacks some. The top ten clones hold around 0.63% of a sample with some 150,000 clones, 9% to 9.5% of them seen once. Sequencing was done on a sample of central memory CD4+ T cells from blood. The chain is built from TRBV7-2 and TRBJ1-6; TRBD1 matches at 8 bases. This clonotype was sampled from a man younger than 35 in good health. The CDR3 loop reads CASRSPGTGSPLHF. The CDR3 coding sequence is TGTGCCAGCAGATCCCCCGGGACAGGTTCACCCCTCCACTTT.